Below are 15 T cell receptor beta chains sequenced from a single sample in a study of T-cell memory formation after mild COVID-19. TCRdb fed the 5' RACE reads into MiXCR, producing one record per CDR3 protein. The sample holds roughly 580,000 distinct CDR3 sequences; roughly 18% are singletons and the top ten take 12%. Input material: PBMCs or a T cell subset sorted from them (not recorded which). These receptors originate from an adult woman who had mild COVID-19 (a few samples of this study predate the infection). Cell type and time point are not known.

This chain uses TRBV6-1 with TRBJ1-4, with 7 positions matching TRBD1. The V segment lost 3 bases and the J segment 9 bases; nucleotides outside the gene matches: 4. CDR1 and CDR2 (germline): MNHNS, SASEGT. The CDR3 consists of 13 residues. For the CDR3, the DNA is TGTGCCAGCAGTGATCTACAGGGGCAAAAACTGTTTTTT. Translated, it gives CASSDLQGQKLFF.

DNA of the CDR3: TGTGCCAGCAGCCCACATATGGGGAAGAAACTTGAAGCTTTCTTT. Translating gives CASSPHMGKKLEAFF. V is TRBV5-5 and J is TRBJ1-1; D is uncertain. Germline-derived CDR1 and CDR2 are SGHKS and YYEKEE (reference sequence). The CDR3 length is 15 residues. The V gene lost 4 bases and the J gene lost 7 bases, with 20 bases spanning the gap.

This chain joins TRBV7-9 and TRBJ2-3, with D perhaps matching TRBD1 or TRBD2 (5 bases each). Germline V gene sequence: CDR1 SEHNR, CDR2 FQNEAQ (reference sequence). This CDR3 is built from 16 residues. Trimming took off 5 bases at V and 0 bases at J, with 15 bases between the two ends. The DNA for the CDR3 is TGTGCCAGCAGCCCCCGCCTGGGGGAAAGCACAGATACGCAGTATTTT. This encodes CASSPRLGESTDTQYF.

The gene calls are TRBV5-1 and TRBJ2-1; 7 bases fit TRBD2. After removal of 0 bases from V and 2 bases from J, the junction contained 5 bases not matched to a gene. The CDR3 contains 16 residues. Germline-derived CDR1 and CDR2 are SGHRS and YFSETQ. CDR3: CASSLVGGGPYNEQFF. The CDR3 bases are TGCGCCAGCAGCTTGGTCGGGGGAGGGCCCTACAATGAGCAGTTCTTC.

V is TRBV4-2 and J is TRBJ1-1; D may be TRBD1 (5 bases). Trimming left V 4 bases short and J 1 base short, with 13 bases between. The CDR3 is made up of 15 amino acids. Germline V gene data show CDR1 as LGHNA and CDR2 as YNFKEQ. This CDR3 reads CASSPAGDRNTEAFF. CDR3 nucleotide sequence: TGTGCCAGCAGCCCTGCGGGGGATCGGAACACTGAAGCTTTCTTT.

J is TRBJ1-2 and V is TRBV15; D call uncertain. Per the germline V gene, CDR1 is LNHNV and CDR2 is YYDKDF (reference sequence). The CDR3 contains 16 residues. Trimming took off 1 base at V and 0 bases at J, with 12 bases between the two ends. The CDR3 reads CATSRGEGKANYGYTF. The CDR3 nucleotides read TGTGCCACCAGCAGAGGCGAGGGAAAGGCTAACTATGGCTACACCTTC.

The genes are TRBV4-1 and TRBJ1-5; 7 positions agree with TRBD1. This CDR3 region has 14 residues. V gave up 1 base and J gave up 5 bases; unmatched junction bases: 2. Looked up from germline, CDR1 is MGHRA and CDR2 is YSYEKL. The CDR3 nucleotides read TGCGCCAGCAGCCAAGGACAGGGATATCAGCCCCAGCATTTT. Translation gives CASSQGQGYQPQHF.

The chain couples TRBV20-1 to TRBJ2-1, with TRBD1 matching 7 bases. The V segment lost 6 bases and the J segment 4 bases; nucleotides outside the gene matches: 6. Germline CDR1 is DFQATT and CDR2 is SNEGSKA (reference sequence). This CDR3 region has 13 residues. The DNA of the CDR3 is TGCAGTGCCCGACAGGGAAATTACAATGAGCAGTTCTTC. Amino acid sequence: CSARQGNYNEQFF.

This clonotype was seen a few times. The rearrangement links TRBV5-1 to TRBJ2-7; the D is unclear. Germline CDR1 SGHRS, CDR2 YFSETQ. The CDR3 sequence is 13 residues long. V lost 1 base to trimming and J lost 4 bases, with 9 bases between them. In DNA, the CDR3 is TGCGCCAGCAGCTTGAATCAGGCTTACGAGCAGTACTTC. It codes for CASSLNQAYEQYF.

The chain uses TRBV2 and TRBJ2-1, with D unresolved. The germline V and J ends were trimmed by 3 bases and 4 bases, with 7 bases remaining between them. The CDR3 covers 13 residues. CDR1 is SNHLY, CDR2 FYNNEI, per germline. In DNA, the CDR3 is TGTGCCAGCAGTGAGTGGCAGTACAATGAGCAGTTCTTC. Protein product: CASSEWQYNEQFF.

The J gene is TRBJ1-5, the V gene TRBV9; no clear D. Per the germline V gene, CDR1 is SGDLS and CDR2 is YYNGEE. This CDR3 contains 15 residues. Trimming took off 0 bases at V and 1 base at J, with 8 bases between the two ends. CDR3 sequence (DNA): TGTGCCAGCAGCGTAGGAACAGTGAGCAATCAGCCCCAGCATTTT. Amino acids: CASSVGTVSNQPQHF.

This clonotype was counted only a few times. This sequence joins TRBV3-1 and TRBJ2-7; TRBD1 agrees at 8 bases. CDR1 and CDR2 (germline): LGHDT, YNNKEL (reference sequence). The J segment lost 3 bases and the V segment lost 1 base, leaving 2 bases of the junction unmatched. CDR3 length: 14 amino acids. The CDR3 DNA is TGTGCCAGCAGCCAAGGGACAGGGTTCTACGAGCAGTACTTC. Protein: CASSQGTGFYEQYF.

The chain links TRBV6-2 or TRBV6-3 to TRBJ2-7; tentative D call: TRBD1 (5 bases). Germline loops: CDR1 MNHEY, CDR2 SVGEGT. V lost 7 bases and J 1 base, leaving 14 bases between the germline ends. The CDR3 totals 14 residues. The CDR3 sequence is CASKKQGLSYEQYF. CDR3 sequence (DNA): TGTGCCAGCAAGAAGCAGGGTCTGTCCTACGAGCAGTACTTC.

This clonotype was seen only a few times. The chain is built from TRBV20-1 and TRBJ2-7; TRBD1 is a possible D gene (6 bases). The CDR3 consists of 15 residues. CDR1 DFQATT and CDR2 SNEGSKA come from the germline V gene (reference sequence). The V end lost 3 bases, the J end lost 2 bases, and 17 bases lay between the germline ends. The CDR3 loop reads CSASKVQGSTYEQYF. DNA for the CDR3: TGCAGTGCTAGCAAGGTTCAGGGGTCGACCTACGAGCAGTACTTC.

The chain recombines TRBV20-1 with TRBJ1-1; no reliable D call. This CDR3 contains 14 residues. Trimming stripped 6 bases from V and 0 bases from J, with 14 bases between. Germline assignment: CDR1 DFQATT and CDR2 SNEGSKA (reference sequence). For the CDR3, the DNA is TGCAGTGCCTATTTCAACCTTATGAACACTGAAGCTTTCTTT. Protein: CSAYFNLMNTEAFF.